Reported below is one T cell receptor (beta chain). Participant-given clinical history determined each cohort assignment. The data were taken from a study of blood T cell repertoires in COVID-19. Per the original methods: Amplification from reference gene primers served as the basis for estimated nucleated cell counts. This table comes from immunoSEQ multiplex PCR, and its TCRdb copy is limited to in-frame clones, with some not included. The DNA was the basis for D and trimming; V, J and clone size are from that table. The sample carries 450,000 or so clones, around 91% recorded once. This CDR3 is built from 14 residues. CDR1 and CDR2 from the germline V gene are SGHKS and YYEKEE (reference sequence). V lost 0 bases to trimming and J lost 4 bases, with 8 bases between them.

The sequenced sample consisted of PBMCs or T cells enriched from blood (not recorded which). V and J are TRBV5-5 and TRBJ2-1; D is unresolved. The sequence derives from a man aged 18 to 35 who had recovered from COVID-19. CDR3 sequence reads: CASSLAGSYNEQFF. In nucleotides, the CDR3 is TGTGCCAGCAGCTTGGCCGGGTCTTACAATGAGCAGTTCTTC.